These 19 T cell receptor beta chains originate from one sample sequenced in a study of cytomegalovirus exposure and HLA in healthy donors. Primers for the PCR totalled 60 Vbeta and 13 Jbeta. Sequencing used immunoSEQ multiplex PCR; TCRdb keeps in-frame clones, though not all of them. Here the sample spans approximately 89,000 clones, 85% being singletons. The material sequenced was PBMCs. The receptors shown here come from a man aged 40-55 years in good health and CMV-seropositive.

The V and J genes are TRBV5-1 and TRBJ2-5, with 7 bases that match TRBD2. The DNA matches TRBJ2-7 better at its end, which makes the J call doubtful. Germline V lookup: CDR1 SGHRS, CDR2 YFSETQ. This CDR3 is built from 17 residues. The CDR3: CASSLGFSSGAPYEQYF. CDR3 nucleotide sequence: TGCGCCAGCAGCTTGGGGTTTTCCAGCGGGGCCCCCTACGAGCAGTACTTC.

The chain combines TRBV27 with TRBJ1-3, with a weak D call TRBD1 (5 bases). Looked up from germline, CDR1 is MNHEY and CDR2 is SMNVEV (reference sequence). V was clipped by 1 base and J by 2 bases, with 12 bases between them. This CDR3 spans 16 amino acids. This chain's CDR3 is CASSLWGREAGNTIYF. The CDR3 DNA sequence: TGTGCCAGCAGTTTATGGGGCAGGGAGGCTGGAAACACCATATATTTT.

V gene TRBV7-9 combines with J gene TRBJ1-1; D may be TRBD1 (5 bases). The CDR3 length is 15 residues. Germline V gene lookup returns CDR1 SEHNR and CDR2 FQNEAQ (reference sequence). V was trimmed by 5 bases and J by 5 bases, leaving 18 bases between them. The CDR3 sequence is CASSPSRGRRTEAFF. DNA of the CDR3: TGTGCCAGCAGCCCCTCGCGGGGGAGGCGAACTGAAGCTTTCTTT.

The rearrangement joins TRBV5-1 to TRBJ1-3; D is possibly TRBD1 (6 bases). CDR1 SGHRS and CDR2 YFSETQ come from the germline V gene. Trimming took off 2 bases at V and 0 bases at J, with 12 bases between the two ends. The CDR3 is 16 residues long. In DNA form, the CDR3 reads TGCGCCAGCAGCTTTGGTGGGGGCATCTCTGGAAACACCATATATTTT. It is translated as CASSFGGGISGNTIYF. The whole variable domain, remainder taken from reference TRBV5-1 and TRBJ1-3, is KAGVTQTPRYLIKTRGQQVTLSCSPISGHRSVSWYQQTPGQGLQFLFEYFSETQRNKGNFPGRFSGRQFSNSRSEMNVSTLELGDSALYLCASSFGGGISGNTIYFGEGSWLTVV.

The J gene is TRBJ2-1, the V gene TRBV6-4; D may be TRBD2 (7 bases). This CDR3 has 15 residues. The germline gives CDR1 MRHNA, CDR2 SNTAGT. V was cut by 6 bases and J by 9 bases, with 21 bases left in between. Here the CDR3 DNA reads TGTGCCAGCAGAGAGAGGGCGGGGGCCTTCGTTGAGCAGTTCTTC. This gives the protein CASRERAGAFVEQFF.

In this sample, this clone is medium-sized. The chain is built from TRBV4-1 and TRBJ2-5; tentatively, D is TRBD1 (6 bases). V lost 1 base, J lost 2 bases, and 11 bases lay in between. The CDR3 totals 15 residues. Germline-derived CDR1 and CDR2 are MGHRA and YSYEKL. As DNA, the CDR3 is TGCGCCAGCAGCCAAGTGACAGGCCTTCAAGAGACCCAGTACTTC. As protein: CASSQVTGLQETQYF.

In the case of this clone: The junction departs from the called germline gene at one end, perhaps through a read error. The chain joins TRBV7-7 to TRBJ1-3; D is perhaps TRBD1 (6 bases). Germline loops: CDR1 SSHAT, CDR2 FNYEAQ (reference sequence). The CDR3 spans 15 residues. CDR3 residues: CASSTGHDSGNTIYF. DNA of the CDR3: TGTGCTAGCAGCACAGGGCATGACTCTGGAAACACCATATATTTT.

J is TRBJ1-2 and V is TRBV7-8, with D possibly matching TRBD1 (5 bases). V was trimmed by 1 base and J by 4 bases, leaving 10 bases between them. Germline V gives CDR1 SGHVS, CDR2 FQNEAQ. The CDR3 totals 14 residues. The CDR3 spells CASSLGGVGYGYTF. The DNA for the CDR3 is TGTGCCAGCAGCTTAGGGGGGGTTGGCTATGGCTACACCTTC. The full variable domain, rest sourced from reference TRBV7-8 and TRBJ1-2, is GAGVSQSPRYKVAKRGQDVALRCDPISGHVSLFWYQQALGQGPEFLTYFQNEAQLDKSGLPSDRFFAERPEGSVSTLKIQRTQQEDSAVYLCASSLGGVGYGYTFGSGTRLTVV.

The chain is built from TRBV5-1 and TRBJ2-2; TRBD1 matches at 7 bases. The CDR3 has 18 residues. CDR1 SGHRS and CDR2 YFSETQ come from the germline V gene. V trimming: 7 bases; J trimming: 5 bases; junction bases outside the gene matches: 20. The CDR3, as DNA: TGCGCCAGCCAAACCGGGTCAACCGGGACAGCCGGGACCGGGGAGCTGTTTTTT. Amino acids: CASQTGSTGTAGTGELFF.

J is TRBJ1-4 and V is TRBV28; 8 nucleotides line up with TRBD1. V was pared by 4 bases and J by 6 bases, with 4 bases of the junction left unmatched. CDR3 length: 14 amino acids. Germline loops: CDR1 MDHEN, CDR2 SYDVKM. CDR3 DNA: TGTGCCAGCAGTTCAGGGGGCGAGGATGAAAAACTGTTTTTT. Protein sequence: CASSSGGEDEKLFF. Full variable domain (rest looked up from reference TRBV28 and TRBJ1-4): DVKVTQSSRYLVKRTGEKVFLECVQDMDHENMFWYRQDPGLGLRLIYFSYDVKMKEKGDIPEGYSVSREKKERFSLILESASTNQTSMYLCASSSGGEDEKLFFGSGTQLSVL.

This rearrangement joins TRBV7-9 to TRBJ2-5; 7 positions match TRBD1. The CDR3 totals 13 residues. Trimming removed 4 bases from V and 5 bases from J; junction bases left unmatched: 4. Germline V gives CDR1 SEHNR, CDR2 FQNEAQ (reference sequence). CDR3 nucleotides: TGTGCCAGCAGCTCAAGGGGGCCGGAGACCCAGTACTTC. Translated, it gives CASSSRGPETQYF.

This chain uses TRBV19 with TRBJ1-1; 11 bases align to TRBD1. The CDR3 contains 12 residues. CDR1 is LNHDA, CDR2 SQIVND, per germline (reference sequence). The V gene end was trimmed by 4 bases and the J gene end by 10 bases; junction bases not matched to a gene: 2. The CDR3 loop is CASSTGQGGAFF. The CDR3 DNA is TGTGCCAGTAGTACGGGACAGGGGGGAGCTTTCTTT.

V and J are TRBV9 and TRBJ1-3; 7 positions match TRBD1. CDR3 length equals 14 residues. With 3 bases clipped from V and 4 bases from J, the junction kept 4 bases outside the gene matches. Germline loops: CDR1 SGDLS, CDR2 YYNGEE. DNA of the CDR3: TGTGCCAGCAGCGACAGGGGAGCGGGAAACACCATATATTTT. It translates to CASSDRGAGNTIYF.

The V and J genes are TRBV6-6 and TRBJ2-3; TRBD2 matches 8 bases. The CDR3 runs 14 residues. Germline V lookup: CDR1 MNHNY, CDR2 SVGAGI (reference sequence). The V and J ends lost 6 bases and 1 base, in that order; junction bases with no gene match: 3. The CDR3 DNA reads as TGTGCCAGCAGCCGGGGACTAGGCACAGATACGCAGTATTTT. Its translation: CASSRGLGTDTQYF.

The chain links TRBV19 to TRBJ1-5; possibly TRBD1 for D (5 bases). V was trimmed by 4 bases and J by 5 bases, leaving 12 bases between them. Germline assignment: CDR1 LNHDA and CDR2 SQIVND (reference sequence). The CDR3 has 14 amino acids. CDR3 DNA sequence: TGTGCCAGTAGTACGACAGTAATCTATCAGCCCCAGCATTTT. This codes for CASSTTVIYQPQHF.

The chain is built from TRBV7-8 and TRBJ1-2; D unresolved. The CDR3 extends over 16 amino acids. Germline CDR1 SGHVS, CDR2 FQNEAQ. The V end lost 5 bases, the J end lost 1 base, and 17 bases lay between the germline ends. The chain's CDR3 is CASSKTGNFDNYGYTF. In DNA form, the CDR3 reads TGTGCCAGCAGCAAGACCGGGAACTTCGATAACTATGGCTACACCTTC.

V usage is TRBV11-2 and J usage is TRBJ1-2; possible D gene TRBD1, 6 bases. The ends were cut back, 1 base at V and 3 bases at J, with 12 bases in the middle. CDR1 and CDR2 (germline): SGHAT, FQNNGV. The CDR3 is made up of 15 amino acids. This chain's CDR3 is CASSLATGTHYGYTF. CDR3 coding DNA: TGTGCCAGCAGCTTAGCCACCGGGACACACTATGGCTACACCTTC.

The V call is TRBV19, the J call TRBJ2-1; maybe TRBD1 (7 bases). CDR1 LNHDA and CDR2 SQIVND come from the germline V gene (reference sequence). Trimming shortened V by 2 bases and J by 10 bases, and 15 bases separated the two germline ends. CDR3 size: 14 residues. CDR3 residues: CASSIRGRGVEQFF. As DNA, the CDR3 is TGTGCCAGTAGTATACGTGGCAGGGGGGTAGAGCAGTTCTTC.

CDR3 sequence: CASRQTGEFETQYF. The CDR3 DNA reads as TGCGCCAGCAGACAGACAGGCGAGTTCGAGACCCAGTACTTC. The V gene is TRBV10-2, the J gene TRBJ2-5, with D possibly matching TRBD1 (6 bases). Germline V CDR1 and CDR2: WSHSY, SAAADI. Trimming took 6 bases from V and 5 from J, leaving 16 bases between them. This CDR3 region has 14 residues.